This TCR beta chain was retrieved from a study of blood T cell repertoires in COVID-19. Study background: PBMCs, B-cell-depleted T cells, or T cells were the source of the cDNA or gDNA that made up the material.

The V and J ends lost 0 bases and 5 bases, in that order; junction bases with no gene match: 13. The germline V gene encodes CDR1 MDHEN and CDR2 SYDVKM. This CDR3 contains 20 residues. The method was immunoSEQ multiplex PCR; TCRdb's version includes in-frame clones alone and lacks a portion of them. The sample yields roughly 120,000 clones, roughly 88% seen once. This clonotype was sampled from a woman aged 70-85 years with acute or convalescent COVID-19. The sample comprised peripheral blood. The chain is built from TRBV28 and TRBJ2-2, with 12 bases fitting TRBD2. CDR3 protein: CASSLWASGRVSSQTGELFF. The DNA of the CDR3 is TGTGCCAGCAGTTTATGGGCTAGCGGGAGGGTATCCTCTCAAACCGGGGAGCTGTTTTTT.